The 32 T cell receptor beta chains below all came from one sample that was sequenced in a study of blood T cell repertoires in COVID-19. The method was immunoSEQ multiplex PCR; TCRdb's version includes in-frame clones alone and lacks a portion of them. Of roughly 240,000 clones listed, 87% were seen once; the top ten hold about 2.5%. Sequencing used PBMCs or T cells enriched from blood (not recorded which). These receptors were taken from a woman aged 30 to 39 with acute COVID-19.

The chain employs TRBV11-2 and TRBJ1-6; the D is unclear. The ends were cut back, 5 bases at V and 0 bases at J, with 17 bases in the middle. Germline assignment: CDR1 SGHAT and CDR2 FQNNGV. CDR3 length: 18 amino acids. This chain's CDR3 is CASSLSAVLSSYNSPLHF. DNA of the CDR3: TGTGCCAGCAGCCTAAGCGCCGTCCTGAGCTCCTATAATTCACCCCTCCACTTT.

The V call is TRBV2, the J call TRBJ1-2, with D possibly TRBD1 on 6 matching bases. The germline V gene has CDR1 SNHLY and CDR2 FYNNEI. The CDR3 runs to 14 residues. V lost 0 bases and J lost 7, with 12 bases in between. CDR3: CASSEARQGIGYTF. The CDR3 DNA sequence: TGTGCCAGCAGTGAAGCGCGGCAGGGGATTGGCTACACCTTC.

This chain links TRBV5-4 with TRBJ2-3; D possibly corresponds to TRBD1 (6 bases). V was shortened by 4 bases and J by 4 bases, with 13 bases between the two germline ends. Germline CDR1 and CDR2: SGHNT and YYREEE (reference sequence). This CDR3 is built from 14 residues. The DNA of the CDR3 is TGTGCCAGCAGCCCTCAGGACAGTCCAGATACGCAGTATTTT. Residues: CASSPQDSPDTQYF.

This clone showed up just once. The chain employs TRBV5-1 and TRBJ2-3; a possible D gene is TRBD1 (5 bases). CDR1 and CDR2 (germline): SGHRS, YFSETQ. V was trimmed by 4 bases and J by 1 base, leaving 13 bases between them. The CDR3 covers 15 residues. In DNA form, the CDR3 reads TGCGCCAGCAGCGGCAGGGTCCGGGGCACAGATACGCAGTATTTT. Its protein product is CASSGRVRGTDTQYF.

This chain uses TRBV6-2 or TRBV6-3 with TRBJ1-5, with D perhaps matching TRBD1 (6 bases). The V gene lost 5 bases and the J gene lost 7 bases, with 18 bases spanning the gap. Germline values: CDR1 MNHEY, CDR2 SVGEGT. CDR3 length: 15 amino acids. CDR3 coding DNA: TGTGCCAGCAGTGATCTTCCAGGGGTTTCCCAGCCCCAGCATTTT. It codes for CASSDLPGVSQPQHF.

The chain has TRBV5-1 and TRBJ2-7; D possibly corresponds to TRBD2 (5 bases). Looked up from germline, CDR1 is SGHRS and CDR2 is YFSETQ. This CDR3 has 15 residues. V was clipped by 0 bases and J by 1 base, with 11 bases between them. The CDR3 DNA reads as TGCGCCAGCAGCTTGGCCTTCACGGGGTCCTACGAGCAGTACTTC. It translates to CASSLAFTGSYEQYF.

This chain joins TRBV6-7 and TRBJ2-7, with TRBD2 identical over 13 bases. TRBV6-7 is placed among ORFs of uncertain function. This CDR3 has 19 amino acids. V was clipped by 2 bases and J by 0 bases; unmatched bases: 10. CDR3 sequence reads: CASSYPGTSGADSSYEQYF. In nucleotides, the CDR3 is TGTGCCAGCAGTTACCCCGGGACTAGCGGGGCCGATAGCTCCTACGAGCAGTACTTC.

The CDR3 nucleotides are TGCAGCGTTGTGGGACTAGCCTACGAGCAGTACTTC. Translating gives CSVVGLAYEQYF. V usage is TRBV29-1 and J usage is TRBJ2-7, with TRBD2 matching over 8 bases. Trimming cost V 4 bases and J 2 bases; bases outside gene matches: 1. Germline lookup yields CDR1 SQVTM and CDR2 ANQGSEA. This CDR3 has 12 residues.

The rearrangement uses TRBV6-1 and TRBJ1-6, with TRBD1 as a possible D gene (5 bases). Germline lookup yields CDR1 MNHNS and CDR2 SASEGT. This CDR3 region has 13 residues. V was clipped by 2 bases and J by 9 bases, with 8 bases between them. The CDR3 protein is CASSEQGSSPLHF. The DNA of the CDR3 is TGTGCCAGCAGTGAACAGGGTAGTTCACCCCTCCACTTT.

The chain joins TRBV18 to TRBJ1-2; 9 bases match TRBD1. The V and J ends lost 3 bases and 4 bases, in that order; junction bases with no gene match: 6. Germline V lookup: CDR1 KGHSH, CDR2 LQKENI. The length of the CDR3 is 15 residues. As DNA, the CDR3 is TGTGCCAGCTCACCGGCAGGGACAGGGAGCTATGGCTACACCTTC. It specifies CASSPAGTGSYGYTF.

This chain connects TRBV7-6 to TRBJ1-1; perhaps TRBD1 as D (5 bases). Trimming stripped 5 bases from V and 1 base from J, with 14 bases between. Germline-derived CDR1 and CDR2 are SGHVS and FNYEAQ. The CDR3 has 15 amino acids. The CDR3 DNA reads TGTGCCAGCAGCCAATGGGGGGGAAGGAACACTGAAGCTTTCTTT. It encodes CASSQWGGRNTEAFF. Variable domain in full (rest from reference TRBV7-6 and TRBJ1-1): GAGVSQSPRYKVTKRGQDVALRCDPISGHVSLYWYRQALGQGPEFLTYFNYEAQQDKSGLPNDRFSAERPEGSISTLTIQRTEQRDSAMYRCASSQWGGRNTEAFFGQGTRLTVV.

This rearrangement joins TRBV5-5 to TRBJ2-1, with 10 nucleotides matching TRBD1. This CDR3 comprises 13 residues. J lost 7 bases, V lost 5 bases, and 3 bases had no gene match. Germline V lookup: CDR1 SGHKS, CDR2 YYEKEE (reference sequence). CDR3 in DNA: TGTGCCAGCAGGTGGGGACAGGGGAATGAGCAGTTCTTC. This translates into CASRWGQGNEQFF.

V gene TRBV27 combines with J gene TRBJ2-7, with 10 positions matching TRBD1. V shed 5 bases and J 3 bases; nucleotides not matched to a gene: 4. Per the germline V gene, CDR1 is MNHEY and CDR2 is SMNVEV (reference sequence). This CDR3 spans 14 amino acids. CDR3 nucleotide sequence: TGTGCCAGCAGTCCGGGACAGGGGTACTACGAGCAGTACTTC. This encodes CASSPGQGYYEQYF.

J is TRBJ1-2 and V is TRBV14; D is unclear. V shed 0 bases and J shed 2 bases, with 7 bases lying between them. Germline CDR1 is SGHDN and CDR2 is FVKESK. This CDR3 has 14 residues. The CDR3 region is CASSQDFRNYGYTF. As DNA, the CDR3 is TGTGCCAGCAGCCAAGATTTTAGAAACTATGGCTACACCTTC.

The J gene is TRBJ2-5, the V gene TRBV6-1, with a possible D match to TRBD2 (7 bases). Germline CDR1 and CDR2: MNHNS and SASEGT. V was trimmed by 2 bases and J by 0 bases, leaving 13 bases between them. This CDR3 is 16 amino acids long. CDR3 nucleotide sequence: TGTGCCAGCAGTGAATGGGCGGGGGCCAACCAAGAGACCCAGTACTTC. It yields the protein CASSEWAGANQETQYF.

V gene TRBV7-2 combines with J gene TRBJ2-7, with 11 bases that match TRBD2. Germline V gives CDR1 SGHTA, CDR2 FQGNSA. The length of the CDR3 is 14 residues. J was trimmed by 2 bases and V by 4 bases; bases with no gene match: 1. CDR3 bases: TGTGCCAGCAGCTGGGGACTAGCGGCCTACGAGCAGTACTTC. Residues: CASSWGLAAYEQYF.

This chain joins TRBV27 and TRBJ1-6, with 10 bases that match TRBD1. V gave up 3 bases and J gave up 8 bases; unmatched junction bases: 1. Germline assignment: CDR1 MNHEY and CDR2 SMNVEV (reference sequence). The CDR3 is 14 amino acids. The CDR3 DNA reads TGTGCCAGCAGTTTTGGGACAGGGGATTCACCCCTCCACTTT. Translated: CASSFGTGDSPLHF.

This sequence joins TRBV25-1 and TRBJ1-1, with D perhaps TRBD1 (5 bases). This CDR3 contains 14 residues. Trimming pared 5 bases from V and 6 bases from J, leaving 16 bases between. Germline V CDR1 and CDR2: MGHDK, SYGVNS. CDR3 DNA sequence: TGTGCCAGCAGTTCCCGTACCGACAGCGCTGAAGCTTTCTTT. It codes for CASSSRTDSAEAFF.

The chain carries TRBV12-3 or TRBV12-4 and TRBJ2-5; a weak D match, TRBD2 (5 bases). This CDR3 region has 12 residues. The chain's CDR3 is CASRSASETQYF. The CDR3 region has the DNA TGTGCTTCCCGGTCGGCTAGCGAGACCCAGTACTTC.

V gene TRBV6-2 or TRBV6-3 combines with J gene TRBJ1-6; TRBD1 agrees at 9 bases. With 5 bases clipped from V and 7 bases from J, the junction kept 6 bases outside the gene matches. Germline CDR1 MNHEY, CDR2 SVGEGT. CDR3 length equals 15 residues. The CDR3 reads CASSRSTGGNSPLHF. DNA for the CDR3: TGTGCCAGCAGTAGATCGACAGGGGGAAATTCACCCCTCCACTTT.

The chain employs TRBV5-1 and TRBJ2-5; no reliable D call. Trimming took 1 base from V and 5 from J, leaving 15 bases between them. The CDR3 is 15 amino acids. Germline V lookup: CDR1 SGHRS, CDR2 YFSETQ. The CDR3 loop reads CASSLMPSPRETQYF. CDR3 coding DNA: TGCGCCAGCAGCTTGATGCCCAGTCCCAGGGAGACCCAGTACTTC.

The chain is built from TRBV30 and TRBJ2-7; 9 positions agree with TRBD1. Germline V gives CDR1 GTSNPN, CDR2 SVGIG (reference sequence). This CDR3 contains 14 residues. V shed 1 base and J 2 bases; nucleotides not matched to a gene: 3. The CDR3 reads CAWSAGQGTYEQYF. The CDR3 coding sequence is TGTGCCTGGAGTGCCGGACAGGGGACCTACGAGCAGTACTTC.

The CDR3 nucleotides read TGTGCCAGTAGCCAGGCCAGGCCAGATACGCAGTATTTT. It codes for CASSQARPDTQYF. The chain recombines TRBV19 with TRBJ2-3; D gene ambiguous. The CDR3 loop spans 13 amino acids. V was trimmed by 6 bases and J by 4 bases, leaving 11 bases between them. CDR1 is LNHDA, CDR2 SQIVND, per germline (reference sequence).

The chain employs TRBV7-6 and TRBJ1-1; D is ambiguous. CDR1 is SGHVS, CDR2 FNYEAQ, per germline. CDR3 length: 14 residues. Trimming took off 1 base at V and 4 bases at J, with 10 bases between the two ends. The CDR3, as DNA: TGTGCCAGCAGCTTAGGAGGGTTTTCCACTGAAGCTTTCTTT. Translation gives CASSLGGFSTEAFF.

The rearrangement uses TRBV19 and TRBJ1-1, with a weak D call TRBD1 (5 bases). V gave up 5 bases and J gave up 5 bases, with 24 bases separating them. This CDR3 is built from 17 residues. The germline CDR1 and CDR2 sequences are LNHDA and SQIVND (reference sequence). CDR3 protein: CASSPIRGSMGGTEAFF. The CDR3 bases are TGTGCCAGTAGTCCCATACGGGGCTCAATGGGGGGAACTGAAGCTTTCTTT.

This CDR3 is CASSSLGRSYEQYF. The CDR3 DNA follows: TGTGCCAGCAGCTCGCTCGGGAGGTCCTACGAGCAGTACTTC. The J gene is TRBJ2-7, the V gene TRBV11-2, with 7 bases matching TRBD2. The CDR3 has 14 amino acids. Germline V gene sequence: CDR1 SGHAT, CDR2 FQNNGV. Unmatched junction bases numbered 4, after V lost 4 bases and J lost 1 base. The entire variable domain, with the rest obtained from reference TRBV11-2 and TRBJ2-7, is as follows: EAGVAQSPRYKIIEKRQSVAFWCNPISGHATLYWYQQILGQGPKLLIQFQNNGVVDDSQLPKDRFSAERLKGVDSTLKIQPAKLEDSAVYLCASSSLGRSYEQYFGPGTRLTVT.

This CDR3 reads CASSPGGHEQFF. In nucleotides, the CDR3 is TGTGCCAGCAGCCCCGGGGGGCATGAGCAGTTCTTC. The V call is TRBV6-1, the J call TRBJ2-1; perhaps TRBD2 as D (7 bases). CDR3 length equals 12 residues. Trimming took 6 bases from V and 8 from J, leaving 11 bases between them. Germline-derived CDR1 and CDR2 are MNHNS and SASEGT.

The J gene is TRBJ2-1, the V gene TRBV7-2; TRBD2 matches 8 bases. CDR1 and CDR2 (germline): SGHTA, FQGNSA. V lost 5 bases to trimming and J lost 6 bases; unmatched junction nucleotides: 9. The CDR3 covers 15 residues. CDR3 DNA: TGTGCCAGCAGCGTCGGACTAGCCCGGTCCAATGAGCAGTTCTTC. Translation gives CASSVGLARSNEQFF.

The J gene is TRBJ2-3, the V gene TRBV12-3 or TRBV12-4; D remains unclear. Trimming left V 6 bases short and J 4 bases short, with 8 bases between. The CDR3 loop spans 12 amino acids. CDR3 amino acids: CASSLFADTQYF. CDR3 coding DNA: TGTGCCAGCAGCCTGTTCGCAGATACGCAGTATTTT.

The V gene is TRBV7-2, the J gene TRBJ1-2, with a weak D call TRBD1 (5 bases). The CDR3 extends over 14 amino acids. The V end was cut by 8 bases, the J end by 5 bases, with 18 bases between. In germline, CDR1 is SGHTA, CDR2 FQGNSA. CDR3 DNA: TGTGCCAGCTCTTCCTCGGGGGAAGGGTATGGCTACACCTTC. This translates into CASSSSGEGYGYTF.

The chain combines TRBV18 with TRBJ2-5, with 9 bases matching TRBD1. This CDR3 region has 20 residues. Looked up from germline, CDR1 is KGHSH and CDR2 is LQKENI. Losses at the gene ends were 4 bases for V and 0 bases for J; bases not matched to a gene: 18. CDR3 protein: CASSLATGQGVKGYQETQYF. CDR3 DNA sequence: TGTGCCAGCTCACTTGCGACGGGACAGGGTGTTAAGGGGTACCAAGAGACCCAGTACTTC.

The V and J genes are TRBV6-2 or TRBV6-3 and TRBJ2-4; 7 positions match TRBD1. The V gene end was trimmed by 0 bases and the J gene end by 8 bases; junction bases not matched to a gene: 10. CDR1 is MNHEY, CDR2 SVGEGT, per germline. The CDR3 has 16 residues. CDR3 nucleotides: TGTGCCAGCAGTTACTCGACGCCCGACAGGGCGGACATTCAGTACTTC. It specifies CASSYSTPDRADIQYF.